A single T cell receptor beta chain is shown here with its context. Methods used by the authors: Reference gene primer amplification yielded estimated nucleated cell counts. This table comes from immunoSEQ multiplex PCR, and its TCRdb copy is limited to in-frame clones, with some not included. V, J and clone size derive from that table, while D and trimming were established from the DNA sequence. The sample records tens of thousands of clones, approximately 90% being singletons. This entry belongs to a study of blood T cell repertoires in COVID-19. Study-wide context: The United States, Italy and Spain provided the acute and convalescent COVID-19 samples. Sample material is recorded as cDNA or gDNA derived from T cells, B-cell-depleted T cells, or PBMCs.

Source material: peripheral blood. This TCR was recovered from a man older than 75 with acute or convalescent COVID-19.

The CDR3 sequence is CASSSSPGVGGKLFF. In DNA, the CDR3 is TGTGCCAGCAGTTCCTCCCCAGGGGTAGGAGGAAAACTGTTTTTT. The chain employs TRBV6-5 and TRBJ1-4, with a tentative D call TRBD1 (6 bases). Deletions cut 4 bases from V and 10 bases from J, with 19 bases between. This CDR3 has 15 residues. Germline assignment: CDR1 MNHEY and CDR2 SVGAGI.